This is a list of T cell receptor beta chains from one sample in a study of siplizumab effects on memory and regulatory T cells. The protocol was immunoSEQ multiplex PCR, while the TCRdb copy is restricted to in-frame clones and leaves out a portion. The sample contains over 55,000 clones, around four fifths of which appear only once. Input material: memory CD4+ T cells sorted from blood. The origin of the receptors is a human donor in good health. Each CDR3 is given with its conserved first and last residue. Fields, in order: clone size, D gene, J gene, V gene, CDR3 protein, CDR3 DNA. The D gene is left open where the match is weak. Some rows have no size entry. The others give once, few or many, or a class for an expanded clone.

NA	NA	TRBJ1-5	TRBV30	CAWSVPGAYSNQPQHF	TGTGCCTGGAGTGTACCAGGGGCTTATAGCAATCAGCCCCAGCATTTT
NA	NA	TRBJ1-5	TRBV6-5	CASSYSGRHSNQPQHF	TGTGCCAGCAGTTACTCGGGACGCCATAGCAATCAGCCCCAGCATTTT
NA	NA	TRBJ1-2	TRBV7-2	CASSLAGPLGYGYTF	TGTGCCAGCAGCTTAGCGGGGCCCCTGGGCTATGGCTACACCTTC
once	TRBD1	TRBJ1-2	TRBV19	CASSSSGTGRGYTF	TGTGCCAGTAGTTCCTCCGGGACAGGGCGGGGCTACACCTTC
NA	NA	TRBJ2-1	TRBV7-3	CASSLSSYAARQFF	TGTGCCAGCAGCTTATCATCATATGCTGCGAGGCAGTTCTTC
NA	NA	TRBJ2-7	TRBV14	CASSEGPREPPNEQYF	TGTGCCAGCAGCGAAGGACCCCGGGAACCCCCCAACGAGCAGTACTTC
NA	TRBD1	TRBJ2-3	TRBV6-4	CASSPSAGGQGTQYF	TGTGCCAGCAGTCCGTCGGCAGGGGGCCAGGGGACGCAGTATTTT
NA	TRBD1	TRBJ1-5	TRBV19	CASRTTDRGKYQPQHF	TGTGCCAGTAGGACTACCGACAGGGGAAAGTATCAGCCCCAGCATTTT
NA	TRBD1	TRBJ1-2	TRBV11-2	CASRGTGTGVGYTF	TGTGCCAGCAGGGGAACCGGGACAGGTGTGGGCTACACCTTC
once	NA	TRBJ2-7	TRBV4-2	CASSLFPGHIYEQYF	TGTGCCAGCAGCTTGTTCCCGGGACATATCTACGAGCAGTACTTC
NA	TRBD1	TRBJ1-5	TRBV19	CASSLQGHSNQPQHF	TGTGCCAGTAGTCTACAGGGGCATAGCAATCAGCCCCAGCATTTT
NA	TRBD1	TRBJ1-2	TRBV9	CASSPDEGANYGYTF	TGTGCCAGCAGCCCTGATGAGGGGGCAAACTATGGCTACACCTTC
few	TRBD1	TRBJ2-7	TRBV19	CATGQGAYEQYF	TGTGCCACGGGACAGGGTGCCTACGAGCAGTACTTC
NA	NA	TRBJ1-2	TRBV30	CAWKLSGVNYGYTF	TGTGCCTGGAAACTCTCGGGAGTCAACTATGGCTACACCTTC
few	TRBD1	TRBJ2-4	TRBV6-1	CASSDPTGNLAKNIQYF	TGTGCCAGCAGTGATCCGACAGGGAACTTAGCCAAAAACATTCAGTACTTC
NA	TRBD1	TRBJ1-4	TRBV2	CASREGAGEQLFF	TGTGCCAGCCGAGAGGGGGCAGGGGAACAACTGTTTTTT
NA	NA	TRBJ1-2	TRBV25-1	CASSPRPQGGYGYTF	TGTGCCAGCAGCCCCCGTCCCCAGGGTGGGTATGGCTACACCTTC
few	NA	TRBJ2-7	TRBV19	CASSIQRAPYEQYF	TGTGCCAGTAGTATACAGCGGGCGCCCTACGAGCAGTACTTC
NA	NA	TRBJ2-7	TRBV6-5	CASSYSRDMEQYF	TGTGCCAGCAGTTACTCGAGGGACATGGAGCAGTACTTC
NA	NA	TRBJ2-3	TRBV19	CASSSPSRNTDTQYF	TGTGCCAGTAGTTCCCCGAGCAGGAACACAGATACGCAGTATTTT
NA	NA	TRBJ1-1	TRBV5-6	CASSPGGLQNTEAFF	TGTGCCAGCAGCCCGGGAGGACTCCAGAACACTGAAGCTTTCTTT
NA	TRBD1	TRBJ1-3	TRBV28	CASSKGANADTIYF	TGTGCCAGCTCTAAGGGGGCTAATGCGGACACCATATATTTT
few	NA	TRBJ2-1	TRBV5-1	CASSLGQISYNEQFF	TGCGCCAGCAGCTTGGGACAGATAAGTTACAATGAGCAGTTCTTC
NA	TRBD1	TRBJ2-1	TRBV2	CASSVDRGYEQFF	TGTGCCAGCAGTGTGGACAGGGGCTATGAGCAGTTCTTC
NA	TRBD2	TRBJ2-1	TRBV9	CASSLAGSSYNEQFF	TGTGCCAGCAGCCTAGCGGGTAGCTCCTACAATGAGCAGTTCTTC
NA	NA	TRBJ1-2	TRBV20-1	CSVSDNYGYTF	TGCAGTGTATCAGATAACTATGGCTACACCTTC
once	TRBD2	TRBJ2-3	TRBV27	CASSTGTSGYTQYF	TGTGCCAGCAGTACCGGGACTAGCGGGTATACGCAGTATTTT
once	NA	TRBJ2-3	TRBV5-4	CASSRDWDDTQYF	TGTGCCAGCAGCAGGGACTGGGACGATACGCAGTATTTT
NA	NA	TRBJ2-2	TRBV2	CASRLIGNTGELFF	TGTGCCAGCAGGCTTATCGGGAACACCGGGGAGCTGTTTTTT
NA	TRBD1	TRBJ2-1	TRBV7-9	CASIHDRVTRNEQFF	TGTGCCAGCATCCACGACAGGGTGACGAGGAATGAGCAGTTCTTC
NA	NA	TRBJ2-5	TRBV5-1	CASSAAGFQETQYF	TGCGCCAGCAGCGCGGCCGGATTCCAAGAGACCCAGTACTTC
NA	NA	TRBJ2-2	TRBV6-1	CASSEALRRGTGELFF	TGTGCCAGCAGTGAAGCGCTTCGTCGCGGAACCGGGGAGCTGTTTTTT
once	TRBD2	TRBJ2-7	TRBV18	CASSPGDYREQYF	TGTGCCAGCTCTCCCGGGGACTACAGGGAGCAGTACTTC
NA	NA	TRBJ2-7	TRBV6-6	CASSNRGRAGGYEQYF	TGTGCCAGCAGCAACCGCGGGCGGGCTGGGGGCTACGAGCAGTACTTC
NA	NA	TRBJ2-5	TRBV29-1	CSVDGMGQETQYF	TGCAGCGTTGATGGGATGGGGCAGGAGACCCAGTACTTC
NA	TRBD2	TRBJ2-7	TRBV10-1	CASSEGGSPYEQYF	TGCGCCAGCAGTGAAGGCGGGAGCCCCTACGAGCAGTACTTC
NA	NA	TRBJ2-7	TRBV14	CASSQDRRAYEQYF	TGTGCCAGCAGCCAAGATCGAAGGGCCTACGAGCAGTACTTC
NA	NA	TRBJ1-2	TRBV6-6	CASSYGQSNGGYTF	TGTGCCAGCAGTTACGGACAGTCTAACGGAGGCTACACCTTC
once	NA	TRBJ2-2	TRBV18	CASSSGTNKYTGELFF	TGTGCCAGCTCGTCCGGGACAAATAAATACACCGGGGAGCTGTTTTTT
few	NA	TRBJ1-2	TRBV4-2	CASGTGDRWYGYTF	TGTGCCAGCGGGACTGGAGACAGGTGGTATGGCTACACCTTC
NA	NA	TRBJ1-2	TRBV5-4	CASSLAPNGYTF	TGTGCCAGCAGCTTGGCCCCGAATGGCTACACCTTC